This T cell receptor (beta chain) derives from a study of T cell responses to AZD1222 COVID-19 vaccine. Overall study findings and caveats: Donors in the cohort were predominantly white British and more often female, and clonal diversity was possibly underestimated. Only six AZD1222 recipients tested seropositive at baseline. Spike-specific TCR depth and breadth grew after two AZD1222 doses. Unmutated variant regions are reportedly targeted by nearly half of spike-specific TCRs.

The CDR3 length is 15 residues. Germline assignment: CDR1 SGHRS and CDR2 YFSETQ. The J segment lost 6 bases and the V segment lost 4 bases, leaving 10 bases of the junction unmatched. Sequenced by immunoSEQ multiplex PCR; TCRdb stores in-frame clones only, minus some. The sample consists of about 99,000 clones, about nine tenths of them appearing once. This clone was seen only once. Its antigen remains unidentified. The clonotype originates from an adult in good health. The sample consisted of peripheral blood, taken on day 0 of AZD1222 vaccination. The rearrangement links TRBV5-1 to TRBJ2-7; 10 nucleotides agree with TRBD1. The CDR3 DNA reads as TGCGCCAGCAGCGTCCCCGGGACAGGGGTTCGCGAGCAGTACTTC. The encoded protein is CASSVPGTGVREQYF.